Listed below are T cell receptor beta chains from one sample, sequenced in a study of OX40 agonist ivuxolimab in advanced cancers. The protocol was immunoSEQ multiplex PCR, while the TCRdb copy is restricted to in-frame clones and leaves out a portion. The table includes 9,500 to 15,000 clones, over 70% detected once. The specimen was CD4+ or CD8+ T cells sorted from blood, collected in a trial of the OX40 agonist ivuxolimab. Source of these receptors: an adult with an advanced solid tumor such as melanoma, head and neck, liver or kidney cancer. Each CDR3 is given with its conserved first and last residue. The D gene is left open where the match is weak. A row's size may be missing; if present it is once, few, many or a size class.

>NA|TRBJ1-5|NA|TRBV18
CASSPNDRYSNQPQHF
TGTGCCAGCTCACCAAACGACAGATATAGCAATCAGCCCCAGCATTTT
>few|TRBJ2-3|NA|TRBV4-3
CASSQDSRSDTQYF
TGCGCCAGCAGCCAAGACTCCCGTTCCGATACGCAGTATTTT
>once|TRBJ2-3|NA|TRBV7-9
CASSLAQFTDTQYF
TGTGCCAGCAGCTTAGCGCAGTTCACAGATACGCAGTATTTT
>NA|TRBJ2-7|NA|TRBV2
CASSERGRTYEQYF
TGTGCCAGCAGTGAAAGAGGCAGAACCTACGAGCAGTACTTC
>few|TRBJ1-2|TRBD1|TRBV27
CASSPSGTVPYGYTF
TGTGCCAGCAGTCCTTCCGGGACAGTGCCCTATGGCTACACCTTC
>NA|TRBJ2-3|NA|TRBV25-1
CASSETQFTDTQYF
TGTGCCAGCAGTGAAACCCAGTTCACAGATACGCAGTATTTT
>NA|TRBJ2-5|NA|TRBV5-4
CASSLRETQYF
TGTGCCAGCAGCTTAAGGGAGACCCAGTACTTC
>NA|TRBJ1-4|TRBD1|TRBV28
CASNRGQGGAYYEKLFF
TGTGCCAGCAATCGGGGCCAAGGGGGCGCGTACTATGAAAAACTGTTTTTT
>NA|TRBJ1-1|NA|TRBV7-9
CASSPTKPNTEAFF
TGTGCCAGCAGCCCTACAAAGCCGAACACTGAAGCTTTCTTT
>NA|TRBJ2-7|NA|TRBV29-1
CSVEEGTDYEQYF
TGCAGCGTTGAAGAAGGGACTGATTACGAGCAGTACTTC
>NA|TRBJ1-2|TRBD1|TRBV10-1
CVDNRGSYGYTF
TGCGTCGACAACAGGGGCTCCTATGGCTACACCTTC
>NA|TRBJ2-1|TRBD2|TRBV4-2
CASSQEASGGYSYNEQFF
TGTGCCAGCAGCCAAGAGGCTAGCGGGGGGTACTCCTACAATGAGCAGTTCTTC
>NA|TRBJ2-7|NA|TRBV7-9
CASSGSSWPYF
TGTGCCAGCAGCGGCTCCTCTTGGCCGTACTTC
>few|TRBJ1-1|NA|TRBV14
CASSPGQFNTEAFF
TGTGCCAGCAGCCCAGGACAGTTCAACACTGAAGCTTTCTTT
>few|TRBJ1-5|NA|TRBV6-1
CASSGETDYNQPQHF
TGTGCCAGCAGTGGGGAGACAGATTACAATCAGCCCCAGCATTTT
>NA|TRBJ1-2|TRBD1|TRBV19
CASSTGQGTYGYTF
TGTGCCAGTAGTACCGGACAGGGAACCTATGGCTACACCTTC
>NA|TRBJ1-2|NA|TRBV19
CASGVQVFSNYGYTF
TGTGCCAGTGGGGTCCAGGTTTTTTCTAACTATGGCTACACCTTC
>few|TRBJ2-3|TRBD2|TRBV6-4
CASSDTSGDVGTQYF
TGTGCCAGCAGTGACACTAGCGGGGACGTGGGTACGCAGTATTTT
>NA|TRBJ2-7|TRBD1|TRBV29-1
CSVGGMGQGYEQYF
TGCAGCGTTGGCGGAATGGGACAGGGCTACGAGCAGTACTTC
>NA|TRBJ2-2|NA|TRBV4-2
CASSPAENTGELFF
TGTGCCAGCAGCCCGGCGGAGAACACCGGGGAGCTGTTTTTT
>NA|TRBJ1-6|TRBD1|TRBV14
CASSAGTALSPLHF
TGTGCCAGCAGCGCCGGGACAGCCCTTTCACCCCTCCACTTT
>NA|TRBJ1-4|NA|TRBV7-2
CASSLRNGGDEKLFF
TGTGCCAGCAGCTTACGAAACGGGGGGGATGAAAAACTGTTTTTT
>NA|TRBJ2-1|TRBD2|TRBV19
CASSLGASGRNPSYNEQFF
TGTGCCAGTTCATTAGGGGCTAGCGGGAGGAATCCCTCCTACAATGAGCAGTTCTTC
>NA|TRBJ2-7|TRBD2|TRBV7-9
CASSLWRGSSYEQYF
TGTGCCAGCAGCTTATGGCGGGGGAGCTCCTACGAGCAGTACTTC
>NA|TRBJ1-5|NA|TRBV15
CATSKGNQPQHF
TGTGCCACCAGCAAGGGAAATCAGCCCCAGCATTTT
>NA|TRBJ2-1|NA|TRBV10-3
CAITADNEQFF
TGTGCCATCACGGCGGACAATGAGCAGTTCTTC
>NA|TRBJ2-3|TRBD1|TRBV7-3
CASSYRGRTSTDTQYF
TGTGCCAGCAGTTACAGGGGCCGCACTAGCACAGATACGCAGTATTTT
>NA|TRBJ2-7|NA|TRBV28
CASSYRGTPGEQYF
TGTGCCAGCAGTTACCGCGGGACTCCGGGGGAGCAGTACTTC
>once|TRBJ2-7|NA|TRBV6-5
CASSYLYEQYF
TGTGCCAGCAGTTATCTCTACGAGCAGTACTTC
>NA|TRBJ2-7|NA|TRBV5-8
CASSPEGFSSYEQYF
TGTGCCAGCAGCCCCGAGGGGTTTAGCTCCTACGAGCAGTACTTC
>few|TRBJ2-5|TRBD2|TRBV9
CASSVEASGGRGETQYF
TGTGCCAGCAGCGTAGAGGCTAGCGGGGGGCGAGGAGAGACCCAGTACTTC
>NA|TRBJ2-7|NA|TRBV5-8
CASSRPSSYEQYF
TGTGCCAGCAGCCGCCCGAGCTCCTACGAGCAGTACTTC
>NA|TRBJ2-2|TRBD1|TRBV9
CASGQGMDTGELFF
TGTGCCAGCGGACAGGGAATGGACACCGGGGAGCTGTTTTTT
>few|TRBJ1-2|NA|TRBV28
CASRGQGNYGYTF
TGTGCCAGCAGGGGTCAGGGGAACTATGGCTACACCTTC
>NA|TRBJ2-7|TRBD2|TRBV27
CASSPGTNEQYF
TGTGCCAGCAGTCCTGGGACTAACGAGCAGTACTTC
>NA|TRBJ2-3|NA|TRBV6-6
CASSRQPVDTQYF
TGTGCCAGCAGCCGACAGCCTGTCGATACGCAGTATTTT
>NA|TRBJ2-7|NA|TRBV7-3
CASSSLRGTPSYEQYF
TGTGCCAGCAGCTCGCTACGCGGGACTCCTTCCTACGAGCAGTACTTC
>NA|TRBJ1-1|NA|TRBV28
CASTLQVLHTEAFF
TGTGCCAGCACCCTACAGGTTCTTCACACTGAAGCTTTCTTT
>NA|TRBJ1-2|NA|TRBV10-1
CASSAGMDGYTF
TGCGCCAGCAGTGCCGGGATGGATGGCTACACCTTC
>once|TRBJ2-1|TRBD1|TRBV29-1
CSVGQAGYNEQFF
TGCAGCGTGGGACAGGCGGGTTACAATGAGCAGTTCTTC
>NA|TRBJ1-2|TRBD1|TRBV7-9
CASSLGQGTNYGYTF
TGTGCCAGCAGCTTAGGACAGGGTACGAACTATGGCTACACCTTC
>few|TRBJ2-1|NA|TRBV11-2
CASTPPPPNYNEQFF
TGTGCCAGCACCCCCCCGCCTCCAAATTACAATGAGCAGTTCTTC
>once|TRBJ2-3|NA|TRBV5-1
CASSWTGTDTQYF
TGCGCCAGCAGCTGGACAGGCACAGATACGCAGTATTTT
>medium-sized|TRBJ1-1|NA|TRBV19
CASRQGMVFVDTEAFF
TGTGCCAGTAGACAGGGAATGGTCTTTGTGGACACTGAAGCTTTCTTT
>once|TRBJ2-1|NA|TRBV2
CASSEDGSFYNEQFF
TGTGCCAGCAGTGAAGACGGCAGCTTCTACAATGAGCAGTTCTTC
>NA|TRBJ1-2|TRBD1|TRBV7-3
CASSPQMGQVYGYTF
TGTGCCAGCAGCCCTCAGATGGGACAGGTCTATGGCTACACCTTC
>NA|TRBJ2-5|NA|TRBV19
CASSIFPQETQYF
TGTGCCAGTAGTATTTTCCCTCAAGAGACCCAGTACTTC
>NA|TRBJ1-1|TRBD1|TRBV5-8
CASSTRDSELTEAFF
TGTGCCAGCAGCACCCGGGACAGCGAGCTCACTGAAGCTTTCTTT
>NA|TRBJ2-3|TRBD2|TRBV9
CASSATSGRTDTQYF
TGTGCCAGCAGCGCAACTAGCGGGAGGACAGATACGCAGTATTTT